The 25 T cell receptor beta chains presented below share a single source sample, sequenced in a study of shared T cell receptors in the human thymus. This table comes from immunoSEQ multiplex PCR, and its TCRdb copy is limited to in-frame clones, with some not included. There are hundreds of thousands of clones in the sample; roughly 74% occur only once, and 0.013% lies in the top ten. This sample also belongs to another study, concerning human thymus T cells.

Sequencing used thymocytes. These receptors were collected from a boy younger than two with a congenital heart defect.

V is TRBV5-1 and J is TRBJ1-1; unclear D gene. In germline, CDR1 is SGHRS, CDR2 YFSETQ. Trimming took off 1 base at V and 3 bases at J, with 7 bases between the two ends. The CDR3 has 13 amino acids. DNA for the CDR3: TGCGCCAGCAGCTTGACCCGGGACACTGAAGCTTTCTTT. The encoded protein is CASSLTRDTEAFF. The full variable domain, in which reference TRBV5-1 and TRBJ1-1 provide the parts outside the CDR3, is KAGVTQTPRYLIKTRGQQVTLSCSPISGHRSVSWYQQTPGQGLQFLFEYFSETQRNKGNFPGRFSGRQFSNSRSEMNVSTLELGDSALYLCASSLTRDTEAFFGQGTRLTVV.

The J gene is TRBJ2-7, the V gene TRBV28; D unclear. Germline-derived CDR1 and CDR2 are MDHEN and SYDVKM. The germline V and J ends were trimmed by 5 bases and 3 bases, with 20 bases remaining between them. There are 16 residues in the CDR3. CDR3 residues: CASSIRDSESNYEQYF. The CDR3 DNA is TGTGCCAGCAGTATTCGAGACTCCGAGAGCAACTACGAGCAGTACTTC.

The chain has TRBV30 and TRBJ1-2; D might be TRBD1 (5 bases). CDR1 and CDR2 from the germline V gene are GTSNPN and SVGIG (reference sequence). The V and J ends lost 0 bases and 4 bases respectively, with 12 bases between them. The CDR3 runs 14 residues. CDR3 protein: CAWSVPGGGYGYTF. In nucleotides, the CDR3 is TGTGCCTGGAGTGTACCCGGGGGGGGCTATGGCTACACCTTC.

The V call is TRBV4-1, the J call TRBJ1-1; no clear D. CDR1 MGHRA and CDR2 YSYEKL come from the germline V gene. The V end was cut by 4 bases, the J end by 0 bases, with 15 bases between. This CDR3 is built from 16 residues. The CDR3 sequence is CASSLQRGGMNTEAFF. CDR3 bases: TGCGCCAGCAGCCTTCAAAGAGGAGGCATGAACACTGAAGCTTTCTTT.

The V and J genes are TRBV4-2 and TRBJ2-5, with D hard to call. Deletions cut 4 bases from V and 2 bases from J, with 8 bases between. Germline V lookup: CDR1 LGHNA, CDR2 YNFKEQ. The CDR3 runs 13 residues. The CDR3 spells CASSPELQETQYF. The CDR3 nucleotides read TGTGCCAGCAGCCCAGAACTTCAAGAGACCCAGTACTTC.

V is TRBV27 and J is TRBJ2-7; TRBD2 agrees at 8 bases. V dropped 3 bases and J dropped 6; count of bases not matched to a gene: 4. Germline V gene data show CDR1 as MNHEY and CDR2 as SMNVEV (reference sequence). The CDR3 is 13 residues long. CDR3 nucleotide sequence: TGTGCCAGCAGTTTGTGGGCGGGAGGCGAGCAGTACTTC. Translation gives CASSLWAGGEQYF.

The J gene is TRBJ2-7, the V gene TRBV7-9; 10 bases are a match to TRBD2. Germline values: CDR1 SEHNR, CDR2 FQNEAQ (reference sequence). V shed 1 base and J 5 bases; nucleotides not matched to a gene: 8. The CDR3 length is 16 residues. The CDR3 here is CASSLVASGRNNEQYF. The CDR3 DNA is TGTGCCAGCAGCTTAGTGGCTAGCGGGAGAAACAACGAGCAGTACTTC.

The chain couples TRBV14 to TRBJ2-2, with D possibly matching TRBD1 (5 bases). V lost 0 bases and J 1 base, leaving 12 bases between the germline ends. Germline V CDR1 and CDR2: SGHDN, FVKESK. This CDR3 region has 17 residues. The CDR3 coding sequence is TGTGCCAGCAGCCAAGATCCGCAGGGCGAGAACACCGGGGAGCTGTTTTTT. It yields the protein CASSQDPQGENTGELFF.

The chain links TRBV4-1 to TRBJ2-7; 11 bases align to TRBD2. CDR1 and CDR2 from the germline V gene are MGHRA and YSYEKL. The length of the CDR3 is 15 residues. With V trimmed by 0 bases and J by 4 bases, 2 bases remained unmatched. The CDR3 loop reads CASSQDSGRAYEQYF. The DNA for the CDR3 is TGCGCCAGCAGCCAAGATAGCGGGAGGGCTTACGAGCAGTACTTC.

The V call is TRBV7-6, the J call TRBJ2-2; 10 bases are shared with TRBD2. Looked up from germline, CDR1 is SGHVS and CDR2 is FNYEAQ. The length of the CDR3 is 17 residues. The junction had 10 bases not matched to a gene; V was cut back by 5 bases and J by 4 bases. The CDR3 reads CASSGRAGGPSTGELFF. CDR3 DNA sequence: TGTGCCAGCAGCGGGCGAGCGGGAGGGCCGAGCACCGGGGAGCTGTTTTTT.

This sequence joins TRBV20-1 and TRBJ1-2, with 7 positions matching TRBD1. Per the germline V gene, CDR1 is DFQATT and CDR2 is SNEGSKA (reference sequence). There are 11 residues in the CDR3. J lost 7 bases, V lost 6 bases, and 5 bases had no gene match. The CDR3 DNA sequence: TGCAGTGCGGGGCAGGGGGTTGGCTACACCTTC. Amino acid sequence: CSAGQGVGYTF.

This sequence joins TRBV11-3 and TRBJ2-5; D is perhaps TRBD2 (5 bases). Germline V CDR1 and CDR2: SGHNT, YENEEA. The CDR3 is 13 amino acids. The V end lost 0 bases, the J end lost 4 bases, and 6 bases lay between the germline ends. The CDR3 region has the DNA TGTGCCAGCAGCTTAGAGGGAGTAGAGACCCAGTACTTC. It yields the protein CASSLEGVETQYF.

This clone came up a few times. This chain joins TRBV19 and TRBJ2-2; TRBD2 is a possible D gene (5 bases). The CDR3 is made up of 17 amino acids. The germline V and J ends were trimmed by 4 bases and 0 bases, with 15 bases remaining between them. Germline V lookup: CDR1 LNHDA, CDR2 SQIVND (reference sequence). CDR3 amino acids: CASSSRSGIANTGELFF. The CDR3 DNA is TGTGCCAGTAGTAGTCGGAGCGGAATCGCGAACACCGGGGAGCTGTTTTTT.

The gene calls are TRBV10-3 and TRBJ1-2; 9 bases agree with TRBD1. CDR1 and CDR2 (germline): ENHRY, SYGVKD. The CDR3 contains 14 residues. Unmatched junction bases numbered 7, after V lost 6 bases and J lost 5 bases. CDR3 sequence: CAIRSGQGPYGYTF. Written as DNA, the CDR3 is TGTGCCATCAGATCGGGACAGGGCCCTTATGGCTACACCTTC.

The CDR3 nucleotides read TGTGCCAGCAGCTTAGGGGACTGCCGGGAGCAGTACTTC. The encoded protein is CASSLGDCREQYF. This chain links TRBV11-2 with TRBJ2-7, with a possible D match to TRBD2 (6 bases). The CDR3 extends over 13 amino acids. Trimming took off 1 base at V and 7 bases at J, with 11 bases between the two ends. Germline loops: CDR1 SGHAT, CDR2 FQNNGV.

The rearrangement uses TRBV6-4 and TRBJ2-5; weak D call: TRBD2 (5 bases). The CDR3 has 13 amino acids. V lost 9 bases to trimming and J lost 7 bases, with 18 bases between them. The germline gives CDR1 MRHNA, CDR2 SNTAGT. The CDR3 DNA sequence: TGTGCCAGTTCGATTCGGGTGGGAGCGACCCAGTACTTC. Amino acids: CASSIRVGATQYF.

The rearrangement uses TRBV4-3 and TRBJ2-3; 13 bases are a match to TRBD2. CDR3 length: 19 amino acids. Germline CDR1 and CDR2: LGHNA and YSLEER. With 2 bases clipped from V and 2 bases from J, the junction kept 10 bases outside the gene matches. The CDR3 nucleotides are TGCGCCAGCAGCCAATCTATTGCCGGGACTAGCGGGGTCACAGATACGCAGTATTTT. Translating it yields CASSQSIAGTSGVTDTQYF.

This sequence joins TRBV4-3 and TRBJ2-1, with D perhaps matching TRBD1 (5 bases). This CDR3 is built from 17 residues. The ends were cut back, 4 bases at V and 3 bases at J, with 19 bases in the middle. Germline V gene sequence: CDR1 LGHNA, CDR2 YSLEER. The chain's CDR3 is CASSPPVGAGLYNEQFF. Written as DNA, the CDR3 is TGCGCCAGCAGCCCCCCCGTGGGCGCAGGGCTCTACAATGAGCAGTTCTTC.

The V call is TRBV15, the J call TRBJ1-6; 8 nucleotides line up with TRBD1. Germline V CDR1 and CDR2: LNHNV, YYDKDF (reference sequence). This CDR3 comprises 13 residues. Losses at the gene ends were 9 bases for V and 10 bases for J; bases not matched to a gene: 8. Here the CDR3 reads CATRQGSLSPLHF. The CDR3 nucleotides read TGTGCCACTAGACAGGGGAGTCTCTCACCCCTCCACTTT.

The chain uses TRBV7-3 and TRBJ2-1; perhaps TRBD2 as D (6 bases). V was cut by 5 bases and J by 9 bases, with 14 bases left in between. From germline, CDR1 is SGHTA and CDR2 FQGTGA. The CDR3 is 13 residues long. The CDR3 here is CASSDGLRGEQFF. The CDR3 nucleotides are TGTGCCAGCAGCGACGGACTAAGGGGTGAGCAGTTCTTC.

The V and J genes are TRBV5-5 and TRBJ1-4; TRBD1 matches at 8 bases. The V gene end was trimmed by 2 bases and the J gene end by 0 bases; junction bases not matched to a gene: 15. Germline CDR1 is SGHKS and CDR2 is YYEKEE (reference sequence). This CDR3 contains 20 residues. CDR3 coding DNA: TGTGCCAGCAGCTTCCCCGCAGGGGGCCGCGGAAGTACAACTAATGAAAAACTGTTTTTT. Its translation: CASSFPAGGRGSTTNEKLFF.

The CDR3 region has the DNA TGTGCCAGCAGTGCACCGACAGGGGTTCATGAAAAACTGTTTTTT. The encoded protein is CASSAPTGVHEKLFF. The V and J genes are TRBV28 and TRBJ1-4, with 8 bases aligning to TRBD1. Per germline, CDR1 MDHEN and CDR2 SYDVKM. The CDR3 contains 15 residues. Trimming removed 5 bases from V and 6 bases from J; junction bases left unmatched: 8.

This rearrangement joins TRBV5-6 to TRBJ2-7, with 7 bases matching TRBD1. V lost 0 bases and J lost 0; bases outside the gene matches: 9. Germline V lookup: CDR1 SGHDT, CDR2 YYEEEE. CDR3 size: 17 residues. CDR3 DNA: TGTGCCAGCAGCTTGGCGGACAGGCCGACACCCTCCTACGAGCAGTACTTC. Its translation: CASSLADRPTPSYEQYF.

The rearrangement links TRBV19 to TRBJ2-7; 13 bases map to TRBD2. Trimming at V came to 3 bases and at J to 5 bases, leaving 10 bases not matched to a gene. The CDR3 contains 17 residues. In germline, CDR1 is LNHDA, CDR2 SQIVND (reference sequence). CDR3 DNA sequence: TGTGCCAGTAGTATGGGGACTAGCGGGACGATTTCCCACGAGCAGTACTTC. The encoded protein is CASSMGTSGTISHEQYF.

J is TRBJ1-4 and V is TRBV10-1; 10 bases fit TRBD1. Germline-derived CDR1 and CDR2 are WNHNN and SYGVQD (reference sequence). The CDR3 is 15 amino acids. Unmatched junction bases numbered 2, after V lost 6 bases and J lost 1 base. DNA of the CDR3: TGCGCCAGCAGGGGACAGGGGCGAACTAATGAAAAACTGTTTTTT. Amino acids: CASRGQGRTNEKLFF.